The rows below give T cell receptor beta chains drawn from one sample of a study of blood T cell repertoires in COVID-19. Profiling relied on immunoSEQ multiplex PCR, and the TCRdb table lists in-frame clones only, not all of them. This sample carries about 170,000 clones, around four fifths of them seen once, and the ten largest clones take less than 3%. Material for sequencing was peripheral blood. The source is an elderly woman with COVID-19, enrolled during active disease. Both conserved end residues are part of each CDR3. The D gene is left open where the match is weak. Expanded clones are given a class, and other clones once, few, many or no size at all.

d_gene: TRBD2
abundance: NA
j_gene: TRBJ2-3
v_gene: TRBV30
CDR3aa: CAWALAGSTDTQYF
CDR3nt: TGTGCCTGGGCCCTAGCGGGGAGCACAGATACGCAGTATTTT

d_gene: TRBD2
abundance: NA
j_gene: TRBJ2-7
v_gene: TRBV6-4
CDR3aa: CASSDSAGQRDYYEQYF
CDR3nt: TGTGCCAGCAGTGACTCCGCGGGCCAGCGGGATTACTACGAGCAGTACTTC

d_gene: NA
abundance: few
j_gene: TRBJ2-7
v_gene: TRBV7-8
CDR3aa: CASSATGTGDEQYF
CDR3nt: TGTGCCAGCAGCGCTACAGGGACCGGGGACGAGCAGTACTTC

d_gene: NA
abundance: NA
j_gene: TRBJ1-1
v_gene: TRBV4-2
CDR3aa: CASSHQTGIKGTEAFF
CDR3nt: TGTGCCAGCAGCCACCAAACAGGAATCAAGGGAACTGAAGCTTTCTTT

d_gene: TRBD1
abundance: NA
j_gene: TRBJ1-1
v_gene: TRBV7-8
CDR3aa: CASSIQGYVEGAFF
CDR3nt: TGTGCCAGCAGTATACAGGGGTATGTAGAGGGAGCTTTCTTT

d_gene: TRBD1
abundance: NA
j_gene: TRBJ1-1
v_gene: TRBV6-5
CDR3aa: CASSREGAGAFF
CDR3nt: TGTGCCAGCAGTCGCGAGGGGGCTGGGGCTTTCTTT

d_gene: TRBD1
abundance: NA
j_gene: TRBJ2-5
v_gene: TRBV27
CDR3aa: CASSPGTGGTWGTQYF
CDR3nt: TGTGCCAGCAGTCCTGGGACAGGGGGCACCTGGGGGACCCAGTACTTC

d_gene: NA
abundance: NA
j_gene: TRBJ2-7
v_gene: TRBV4-1
CDR3aa: CASSQETLARYEQYF
CDR3nt: TGCGCCAGCAGCCAAGAGACCCTAGCCCGCTACGAGCAGTACTTC

d_gene: TRBD1
abundance: NA
j_gene: TRBJ2-5
v_gene: TRBV6-1
CDR3aa: CASSVQRTGGAETQYF
CDR3nt: TGTGCCAGCAGTGTCCAGAGGACAGGGGGCGCAGAGACCCAGTACTTC

d_gene: NA
abundance: NA
j_gene: TRBJ2-3
v_gene: TRBV5-1
CDR3aa: CASSPGSISTDTQYF
CDR3nt: TGCGCCAGCAGCCCCGGGTCCATCAGCACAGATACGCAGTATTTT

d_gene: TRBD1
abundance: NA
j_gene: TRBJ2-2
v_gene: TRBV2
CDR3aa: CASSDGTGLNTGELFF
CDR3nt: TGTGCCAGCAGTGACGGGACAGGGCTGAACACCGGGGAGCTGTTTTTT

d_gene: TRBD2
abundance: once
j_gene: TRBJ2-1
v_gene: TRBV4-3
CDR3aa: CASSQGSGGYNEQFF
CDR3nt: TGCGCCAGCAGCCAAGGTAGCGGGGGCTACAATGAGCAGTTCTTC

d_gene: TRBD1
abundance: NA
j_gene: TRBJ1-1
v_gene: TRBV9
CDR3aa: CASSTLGQTSTEAFF
CDR3nt: TGTGCCAGCAGCACCCTGGGACAGACCTCCACTGAAGCTTTCTTT

d_gene: NA
abundance: NA
j_gene: TRBJ1-3
v_gene: TRBV1
CDR3aa: CTSSQDPTLDRYGNTIYF
CDR3nt: TGCACCAGCAGCCAAGATCCCACCCTTGACAGGTATGGAAACACCATATATTTT

d_gene: TRBD2
abundance: NA
j_gene: TRBJ2-1
v_gene: TRBV5-4
CDR3aa: CASSLGGGALNEQFF
CDR3nt: TGTGCCAGCAGCTTGGGCGGGGGGGCTCTAAATGAGCAGTTCTTC

d_gene: NA
abundance: few
j_gene: TRBJ1-3
v_gene: TRBV18
CDR3aa: CASSPSAAGNTIYF
CDR3nt: TGTGCCAGCTCACCCAGTGCGGCTGGAAACACCATATATTTT

d_gene: TRBD1
abundance: NA
j_gene: TRBJ2-7
v_gene: TRBV18
CDR3aa: CASSGTGGYEQYF
CDR3nt: TGTGCCAGCTCAGGGACAGGGGGCTACGAGCAGTACTTC

d_gene: TRBD2
abundance: NA
j_gene: TRBJ2-4
v_gene: TRBV7-2
CDR3aa: CASSQRREGGQYF
CDR3nt: TGTGCCAGCAGCCAACGGCGGGAGGGAGGGCAGTACTTC

d_gene: NA
abundance: once
j_gene: TRBJ1-2
v_gene: TRBV14
CDR3aa: CASSQGRNYGYTF
CDR3nt: TGTGCCAGCAGCCAAGGCAGGAACTATGGCTACACCTTC

d_gene: NA
abundance: once
j_gene: TRBJ1-2
v_gene: TRBV15
CDR3aa: CATSRDLLEGSYGYTF
CDR3nt: TGTGCCACCAGCAGAGATCTACTGGAGGGCTCCTATGGCTACACCTTC

d_gene: TRBD2
abundance: NA
j_gene: TRBJ2-1
v_gene: TRBV5-1
CDR3aa: CASSSPPGLADNEQFF
CDR3nt: TGCGCCAGCAGCTCCCCCCCGGGACTAGCGGACAATGAGCAGTTCTTC

d_gene: TRBD1
abundance: NA
j_gene: TRBJ2-5
v_gene: TRBV2
CDR3aa: CASSRQGALETQYF
CDR3nt: TGTGCCAGCAGTCGACAGGGGGCGCTAGAGACCCAGTACTTC

d_gene: TRBD1
abundance: NA
j_gene: TRBJ2-7
v_gene: TRBV24-1
CDR3aa: CATSDTRDRDHEQYF
CDR3nt: TGTGCCACCAGTGATACCCGGGACAGGGACCACGAGCAGTACTTC

d_gene: NA
abundance: NA
j_gene: TRBJ1-1
v_gene: TRBV6-2/TRBV6-3
CDR3aa: CASSEVLRNTEAFF
CDR3nt: TGTGCCAGCAGTGAGGTGCTAAGGAACACTGAAGCTTTCTTT

d_gene: NA
abundance: NA
j_gene: TRBJ1-1
v_gene: TRBV14
CDR3aa: CASSLQGRGNTEAFF
CDR3nt: TGTGCCAGCAGCCTCCAAGGCAGGGGGAACACTGAAGCTTTCTTT

d_gene: NA
abundance: NA
j_gene: TRBJ2-2
v_gene: TRBV4-2
CDR3aa: CASSQGWRDHTGELFF
CDR3nt: TGTGCCAGCAGCCAGGGCTGGCGGGATCACACCGGGGAGCTGTTTTTT

d_gene: TRBD1
abundance: NA
j_gene: TRBJ2-7
v_gene: TRBV19
CDR3aa: CASSMSHRGALSYEQYF
CDR3nt: TGTGCCAGTAGTATGTCTCACAGGGGGGCTCTGTCCTACGAGCAGTACTTC

d_gene: NA
abundance: NA
j_gene: TRBJ1-1
v_gene: TRBV19
CDR3aa: CASSIAAGNTEAFF
CDR3nt: TGTGCCAGTAGTATAGCGGCAGGGAACACTGAAGCTTTCTTT

d_gene: NA
abundance: NA
j_gene: TRBJ2-3
v_gene: TRBV2
CDR3aa: CASRLDRGGSGDTQYF
CDR3nt: TGTGCCAGCAGACTTGACAGGGGAGGGTCGGGAGATACGCAGTATTTT

d_gene: NA
abundance: once
j_gene: TRBJ1-5
v_gene: TRBV6-5
CDR3aa: CASSLGQPQHF
CDR3nt: TGTGCCAGCAGCCTCGGTCAGCCCCAGCATTTT

d_gene: TRBD1
abundance: NA
j_gene: TRBJ2-1
v_gene: TRBV7-2
CDR3aa: CASSLARGFYNEQFF
CDR3nt: TGTGCCAGCAGCTTAGCCAGGGGGTTTTACAATGAGCAGTTCTTC

d_gene: TRBD1
abundance: NA
j_gene: TRBJ2-3
v_gene: TRBV18
CDR3aa: CASSGGDRSLPSTDTQYF
CDR3nt: TGTGCCAGCTCAGGAGGGGACAGGTCTCTGCCTAGCACAGATACGCAGTATTTT